This TCR beta chain was recovered during a study of blood T cells in healthy people across ages. Points from the study as a whole: As age increased, TCR beta diversity per million T cells fell in a roughly linear fashion.

A second about 7 to 11 cycle PCR used barcoded and J-beta primers. Each CDR3 protein gets one entry after TCRdb re-called the 5' RACE reads with MiXCR. In the table there are under 850,000 distinct CDR3 sequences, roughly 35% of which are singletons. This clonotype has just a few counts. Its cognate antigen is unknown. The germline V gene encodes CDR1 SQVTM and CDR2 ANQGSEA. This CDR3 spans 13 amino acids. Unmatched junction bases numbered 9, after V lost 4 bases and J lost 7 bases. The sequenced sample consisted of blood. The chain employs TRBV29-1 and TRBJ2-7; the match to TRBD2 covers 8 bases. This TCR came from a man younger than 30 in good health. DNA of the CDR3: TGCAGCGTTGGGGGACTAGGCTACAATGAGCAGTACTTC. It yields the protein CSVGGLGYNEQYF.